These 19 T cell receptor beta chains came from one sample sequenced in a study of blood T cell repertoires in COVID-19. Assay: immunoSEQ multiplex PCR; the TCRdb copy retains only in-frame clones and omits some. Of 200,000 to 250,000 clones listed, under 90% are singletons. Source material: peripheral blood. Receptor source: a man between 60 and 75 years old who had recovered from COVID-19.

CDR3 sequence: CASSVLSGPNNEQFF. As DNA, the CDR3 is TGTGCCAGCAGCGTACTTAGCGGACCAAACAATGAGCAGTTCTTC. The genes are TRBV9 and TRBJ2-1, with D perhaps TRBD2 (6 bases). The CDR3 is 15 amino acids. Germline V gene data show CDR1 as SGDLS and CDR2 as YYNGEE. The germline V and J ends were trimmed by 1 base and 5 bases, with 13 bases remaining between them.

V gene TRBV30 combines with J gene TRBJ1-4; D not resolved. The V end lost 3 bases, the J end lost 7 bases, and 18 bases lay between the germline ends. The germline V gene encodes CDR1 GTSNPN and CDR2 SVGIG (reference sequence). The CDR3 length is 15 residues. The DNA of the CDR3 is TGTGCCTGGAGGGGCCGAGGGTATGGTCGTGAAAAACTGTTTTTT. Translating it yields CAWRGRGYGREKLFF. The whole variable domain, remainder taken from reference TRBV30 and TRBJ1-4, is SQTIHQWPATLVQPVGSPLSLECTVEGTSNPNLYWYRQAAGRGLQLLFYSVGIGQISSEVPQNLSASRPQDRQFILSSKKLLLSDSGFYLCAWRGRGYGREKLFFGSGTQLSVL.

The chain employs TRBV12-5 and TRBJ2-4, with D possibly matching TRBD2 (7 bases). Germline V gives CDR1 LGHNT, CDR2 FRNRAP. V lost 3 bases and J lost 0, with 12 bases in between. The CDR3 contains 16 residues. CDR3 region: CASGLGEGVAKNIQYF. The CDR3 nucleotides are TGTGCTAGTGGTTTAGGGGAGGGGGTAGCCAAAAACATTCAGTACTTC.

A note on this clone: Other DNA sequences in this sample translate to the same CDR3. The chain links TRBV27 to TRBJ1-5; unclear D gene. The V end was cut by 2 bases, the J end by 2 bases, with 7 bases between. The CDR3 covers 14 residues. Germline CDR1 MNHEY, CDR2 SMNVEV (reference sequence). The CDR3 protein is CASSLRTGNQPQHF. As DNA, the CDR3 is TGTGCCAGCAGTTTACGAACAGGCAATCAGCCCCAGCATTTT.

V usage is TRBV28 and J usage is TRBJ1-1; D not certain. Trimming removed 5 bases from V and 11 bases from J, with 15 bases in between. CDR1 and CDR2 from the germline V gene are MDHEN and SYDVKM. The CDR3 is 12 amino acids. CDR3 sequence: CASSLDSRTAFF. CDR3 DNA sequence: TGTGCCAGCAGTCTGGACTCCCGGACCGCTTTCTTT.

This chain joins TRBV23-1 and TRBJ2-2; TRBD2 matches 8 bases. TRBV23-1 is noted as an ORF with a role that remains uncertain. CDR3 length equals 15 residues. V lost 6 bases and J lost 5; bases outside the gene matches: 8. The CDR3 loop is CASSREREITGELFF. CDR3 DNA: TGCGCCAGCAGCCGCGAGCGGGAGATTACCGGGGAGCTGTTTTTT.

This chain uses TRBV2 with TRBJ2-7; possible D gene TRBD2, 5 bases. V lost 2 bases to trimming and J lost 3 bases, with 11 bases between them. This CDR3 is built from 14 residues. Germline lookup yields CDR1 SNHLY and CDR2 FYNNEI. The CDR3 is CASSETAGRYEQYF. CDR3 DNA sequence: TGTGCCAGCAGTGAAACGGCGGGCCGCTACGAGCAGTACTTC.

The CDR3, as DNA: TGTGCCAGCAGCCCCCCCTCAGGGGTCTACAATGAGCAGTTCTTC. Translated: CASSPPSGVYNEQFF. The chain is built from TRBV11-3 and TRBJ2-1; TRBD1 is a possible D gene (6 bases). The germline CDR1 and CDR2 sequences are SGHNT and YENEEA. The CDR3 is made up of 15 amino acids. The V gene lost 5 bases and the J gene lost 3 bases, with 14 bases spanning the gap. The variable domain in full, completed from reference TRBV11-3 and TRBJ2-1, reads EAGVVQSPRYKIIEKKQPVAFWCNPISGHNTLYWYLQNLGQGPELLIRYENEEAVDDSQLPKDRFSAERLKGVDSTLKIQPAELGDSAVYLCASSPPSGVYNEQFFGPGTRLTVL.

This chain connects TRBV24-1 to TRBJ1-2; 7 bases match TRBD1. CDR1 and CDR2 from the germline V gene are KGHDR and SFDVKD. Trimming removed 4 bases from V and 2 bases from J; junction bases left unmatched: 6. The CDR3 extends over 15 amino acids. This CDR3 reads CATSDPGGINYGYTF. Written as DNA, the CDR3 is TGTGCCACCAGTGACCCAGGGGGGATCAACTATGGCTACACCTTC.

The chain combines TRBV11-2 with TRBJ2-5, with a tentative D call TRBD2 (6 bases). This CDR3 has 17 residues. V dropped 1 base and J dropped 1 base, with 16 bases sitting between them. Germline assignment: CDR1 SGHAT and CDR2 FQNNGV. CDR3 sequence (DNA): TGTGCCAGCAGCTTAGTGCCGGGAAACGGGGGCCAAGAGACCCAGTACTTC. This sequence encodes CASSLVPGNGGQETQYF.

The gene calls are TRBV6-5 and TRBJ1-6; no firm D call. The germline V gene encodes CDR1 MNHEY and CDR2 SVGAGI. V was shortened by 0 bases and J by 7 bases, with 10 bases between the two germline ends. This CDR3 spans 15 amino acids. The CDR3 DNA reads as TGTGCCAGCAGTTACTCGAGGCCCGGAAATTCACCCCTCCACTTT. Protein: CASSYSRPGNSPLHF.

V and J are TRBV12-3 or TRBV12-4 and TRBJ1-5; a possible D gene is TRBD1 (6 bases). V lost 7 bases to trimming and J lost 6 bases, with 13 bases between them. This CDR3 is built from 13 residues. The CDR3: CASNSQGGQPQHF. The CDR3 DNA is TGTGCCAGCAACTCACAGGGTGGTCAGCCCCAGCATTTT.

The table lists this clone with a count of one. The CDR3, as DNA: TGTGCCAGCAGTGTAACTGCGGGACAGGGTGAAACTGGAAACACCATATATTTT. Protein product: CASSVTAGQGETGNTIYF. This sequence joins TRBV28 and TRBJ1-3; 9 nucleotides agree with TRBD1. With 5 bases clipped from V and 2 bases from J, the junction kept 13 bases outside the gene matches. CDR1 and CDR2 (germline): MDHEN, SYDVKM. The CDR3 covers 18 residues.

The chain couples TRBV24-1 to TRBJ2-7, with D possibly matching TRBD1 (5 bases). Deletions cut 3 bases from V and 5 bases from J, with 10 bases between. From germline, CDR1 is KGHDR and CDR2 SFDVKD. This CDR3 has 13 amino acids. CDR3 loop: CATSDPSGNEQYF. CDR3 DNA: TGTGCCACCAGTGATCCGTCAGGGAACGAGCAGTACTTC.

This clone has a handful of counts. The V and J genes are TRBV19 and TRBJ2-7; 7 bases are shared with TRBD1. Germline-derived CDR1 and CDR2 are LNHDA and SQIVND (reference sequence). CDR3 length: 14 amino acids. The V segment lost 3 bases and the J segment 1 base; nucleotides outside the gene matches: 3. The CDR3 sequence: CASSIWTGSYEQYF. Here the CDR3 DNA reads TGTGCCAGTAGTATCTGGACAGGATCCTACGAGCAGTACTTC. The full variable domain, its missing parts supplied by reference TRBV19 and TRBJ2-7, is DGGITQSPKYLFRKEGQNVTLSCEQNLNHDAMYWYRQDPGQGLRLIYYSQIVNDFQKGDIAEGYSVSREKKESFPLTVTSAQKNPTAFYLCASSIWTGSYEQYFGPGTRLTVT.

The chain links TRBV4-1 to TRBJ2-4; unclear D gene. The CDR3 is 13 amino acids. Trimming pared 4 bases from V and 8 bases from J, leaving 12 bases between. Germline V lookup: CDR1 MGHRA, CDR2 YSYEKL. The CDR3 sequence: CASSLVLLDIQYF. CDR3 nucleotides: TGCGCCAGCAGCCTTGTTCTGTTAGACATTCAGTACTTC.

This chain links TRBV5-1 with TRBJ2-5; possible D gene TRBD1, 5 bases. Germline CDR1 and CDR2: SGHRS and YFSETQ. CDR3 length: 14 residues. Between the trimmed V and J ends, which lost 0 bases and 2 bases, there was a span of 8 bases. The CDR3 region has the DNA TGCGCCAGCAGCTTGGGACAGCTACAAGAGACCCAGTACTTC. Translating it yields CASSLGQLQETQYF.

The chain couples TRBV7-9 to TRBJ1-1, with D possibly being TRBD1 (5 bases). The CDR3 contains 15 residues. The germline V gene encodes CDR1 SEHNR and CDR2 FQNEAQ (reference sequence). Trimming removed 5 bases from V and 1 base from J, with 14 bases in between. CDR3 in DNA: TGTGCCAGCAGCCCAGCGGGGCAGACGAACACTGAAGCTTTCTTT. Its protein product is CASSPAGQTNTEAFF.

In nucleotides, the CDR3 is TGCGCCAGCAGCCGGGGTACTAGCGCCTTCGGCGAGCAGTACTTC. Translation: CASSRGTSAFGEQYF. V gene TRBV4-3 combines with J gene TRBJ2-7, with 7 bases lining up with TRBD2. V lost 4 bases, J lost 6 bases, and 12 bases stayed unmatched. Germline values: CDR1 LGHNA, CDR2 YSLEER. This CDR3 is 15 amino acids long.